The 9 T cell receptor beta chains given below trace back to one sample, sequenced in a study of T cells in Graves' hyperthyroidism and ophthalmopathy. The investigators amplified TCR beta CDR3 regions from RNA transcripts. Primed by the HTBI set, a first-round RT-PCR was run on the TCR CDR3. One entry per CDR3 protein, called by TCRdb with MiXCR from the multiplex PCR reads. Found here are under 800,000 distinct CDR3 sequences, about 14% of them singletons; the top ten hold 10% to 13%. Sequenced material: blood. The origin of the receptors is a woman aged 18-30 years with Graves' hyperthyroidism.

There are many counts of this clonotype. The rearrangement links TRBV6-1 to TRBJ1-5, with 10 bases lining up with TRBD1. There are 15 residues in the CDR3. Per the germline V gene, CDR1 is MNHNS and CDR2 is SASEGT. V was clipped by 1 base and J by 7 bases; unmatched bases: 4. The CDR3 DNA is TGTGCCAGCAGTGAAGTGACAGGGGGCCAGCAGCCCCAGCATTTT. Translation: CASSEVTGGQQPQHF.

This clonotype was counted only a few times. The chain couples TRBV28 to TRBJ2-7, with 10 nucleotides matching TRBD2. Unmatched junction bases numbered 12, after V lost 10 bases and J lost 3 bases. This CDR3 has 15 residues. Germline values: CDR1 MDHEN, CDR2 SYDVKM. CDR3 nucleotide sequence: TGTGCCACCTCATGGACTAGCGGCTTACACTACGAGCAGTACTTC. As protein: CATSWTSGLHYEQYF.

In this sample, this clonotype turned up many times. The chain recombines TRBV20-1 with TRBJ2-2, with D possibly TRBD2 on 6 matching bases. Germline V gives CDR1 DFQATT, CDR2 SNEGSKA (reference sequence). The length of the CDR3 is 15 residues. V was clipped by 4 bases and J by 0 bases, with 12 bases between them. The DNA of the CDR3 is TGCAGTGCTAAAGCGGGCAGGGCGAACACCGGGGAGCTGTTTTTT. It codes for CSAKAGRANTGELFF.

About this clonotype: Mismatch with germline at one junction end may stem from a read error. The chain joins TRBV3-1 to TRBJ2-5; weak D call: TRBD1 (5 bases). Germline assignment: CDR1 LGHDT and CDR2 YNNKEL (reference sequence). The CDR3 consists of 16 residues. CDR3 nucleotide sequence: TGCGCCAGCAGCCAAGATTTCGCTACCACAGGTCAGACCCAGTACTTC. It translates to CASSQDFATTGQTQYF.

This clonotype was seen at least ten times. The chain couples TRBV3-1 to TRBJ1-5; D is undetermined. CDR1 and CDR2 from the germline V gene are LGHDT and YNNKEL (reference sequence). V was trimmed by 2 bases and J by 5 bases, leaving 13 bases between them. The CDR3 sequence is 15 residues long. The CDR3, as DNA: TGTGCCAGCAGCCAATCGATCGGATCTTATCAGCCCCAGCATTTT. This encodes CASSQSIGSYQPQHF.

This clonotype was observed a few times. This rearrangement joins TRBV20-1 to TRBJ1-4, with 9 bases identical to TRBD1. Germline values: CDR1 DFQATT, CDR2 SNEGSKA (reference sequence). Trimming took 3 bases from V and 7 from J; bases not matched to a gene: 12. The CDR3 loop spans 16 amino acids. The CDR3 loop reads CSASGSRDRDFEKLFF. The CDR3 DNA follows: TGCAGTGCTAGCGGTAGTCGGGACAGGGACTTTGAAAAACTGTTTTTT.

This clonotype was seen many times. The V call is TRBV6-1, the J call TRBJ2-1, with 7 bases aligning to TRBD1. This CDR3 spans 15 amino acids. V was pared by 7 bases and J by 2 bases, with 8 bases of the junction left unmatched. Germline V CDR1 and CDR2: MNHNS, SASEGT. CDR3 DNA sequence: TGTGCCAGCACCCAGAGGACAGGACCCTACAATGAGCAGTTCTTC. Translating it yields CASTQRTGPYNEQFF.

Note on this clonotype: A junction end diverges from the germline sequence, so it may reflect a read error. This chain joins TRBV7-2 and TRBJ2-1; D perhaps matches TRBD2 (6 bases). Germline CDR1 reads SGHTA; CDR2 reads FQGNSA. CDR3 size: 16 residues. CDR3 sequence (DNA): TGTGCCAGCAGCCTCCCGGGGAGCGGGCGAAACAATGAGCGGTTCTTC. This codes for CASSLPGSGRNNERFF.

V and J are TRBV19 and TRBJ2-7; 7 bases agree with TRBD1. Germline assignment: CDR1 LNHDA and CDR2 SQIVND (reference sequence). This CDR3 contains 15 residues. The V segment lost 5 bases and the J segment 9 bases; nucleotides outside the gene matches: 16. The CDR3 DNA reads TGTGCCAGTAGTGTCACAGGGGCCACTACGAGCAGGCAGTACTTC. Its protein is CASSVTGATTSRQYF.